This TCR beta chain was found in a study of chemoradiotherapy in HPV16-positive cancers. Study-wide context: Functional T-cell assays on a couple of HPV16-positive patients' cells defined candidate HPV-specific clones and common TCR motifs. General study points: Candidate HPV-specific clones and E7-related TCR motifs grew in tumor during treatment. HPV-specific T cells were functionally defined from only a couple of HPV16-positive patients.

Note on this clone: The antigen is not known.

Sequencing used immunoSEQ multiplex PCR; TCRdb keeps in-frame clones, though not all of them. The sample records about 12,000 clones, 77% being singletons. The CDR3 has 15 amino acids. Germline lookup yields CDR1 SGHTA and CDR2 FQGNSA. The V segment lost 1 base and the J segment 7 bases; nucleotides outside the gene matches: 6. This chain joins TRBV7-2 and TRBJ2-2; 7 bases match TRBD2. The material was obtained from a patient who underwent chemoradiotherapy. This TCR was sampled from a human donor with HPV-associated anogenital cancer. The CDR3 sequence is CASSLGPAGVGELFF. The CDR3 coding sequence is TGTGCCAGCAGCTTAGGGCCGGCGGGGGTCGGGGAGCTGTTTTTT.